The clone carrying this T cell receptor beta chain is medium-sized. One end of the junction does not line up with germline, which may come from a read error. This entry belongs to a study of glioma-infiltrating T cells after dendritic cell vaccination. Profiled with immunoSEQ multiplex PCR; TCRdb holds only in-frame clones, not every one. The table includes tens of thousands of clones, over 75% detected once. Noted time point: after dendritic cell vaccination, including at tumor progression/relapse. Before vaccination, two weeks after the third vaccination, and at progression, PBMC were collected. From germline, CDR1 is SSHAT and CDR2 FNYEAQ (reference sequence). The CDR3 loop spans 13 amino acids.

This rearrangement joins TRBV7-7 to TRBJ1-4; D gene unclear. The sample in question was blood, obtained after dendritic cell vaccination. The sequence was obtained from a human donor with glioblastoma. The CDR3: CASSLVADEKLFF. The CDR3 nucleotides are TGTGCTAGCAGCTTAGTGGCCGATGAAAAACTGTTTTTT. The full variable domain, rest sourced from reference TRBV7-7 and TRBJ1-4, is GAGVSQSPRYKVTKRGQDVTLRCDPISSHATLYWYQQALGQGPEFLTYFNYEAQPDKSGLPSDRFSAERPEGSISTLTIQRTEQRDSAMYRCASSLVADEKLFFGSGTQLSVL.